This TCR beta chain derives from a study of metastatic and nonmetastatic thyroid tumors. At the level of the study: Patients with malignant and benign thyroid disease provided blood and tumor or nodule tissue, whose repertoires were compared.

TCRdb called clones again from the PCR reads with MiXCR. The sample includes around 50,000 clones, approximately 20% of them seen just once. This clone was counted a few times. No treatment had been given to any patient before thyroid surgery. This TCR derives from a male donor with papillary thyroid cancer or a benign thyroid nodule (not recorded which). Some clones in this sample may be carry-over from other donors' samples. Material: blood.

CDR3 loop: CAWSGGIDSPLHF. CDR3 in DNA: TGTGCCTGGAGTGGGGGTATTGATTCACCCCTCCACTTT. The chain carries TRBV30 and TRBJ1-6; D is undetermined. The CDR3 runs 13 residues. Germline lookup yields CDR1 GTSNPN and CDR2 SVGIG (reference sequence). V lost 1 base and J lost 8, with 9 bases in between.